Listed here are 5 T cell receptor beta chains from one sample, sequenced in a study of OX40 agonist ivuxolimab in advanced cancers. Sequenced by immunoSEQ multiplex PCR; TCRdb stores in-frame clones only, minus some. The table records about 95,000 clones, about 91% of them present only once. The sample here was CD4+ or CD8+ T cells sorted from blood, taken in a trial of the OX40 agonist ivuxolimab. The receptors were sampled from an adult with an advanced solid tumor such as melanoma, head and neck, liver or kidney cancer.

The chain employs TRBV28 and TRBJ1-1; possibly TRBD1 for D (5 bases). With 8 bases removed from V and 3 bases from J, the gap between germline ends came to 10 bases. Germline V lookup: CDR1 MDHEN, CDR2 SYDVKM. This CDR3 is 12 amino acids long. The CDR3 loop is CASRGFDTEAFF. The CDR3 nucleotides read TGTGCCAGCCGGGGGTTTGACACTGAAGCTTTCTTT.

The chain links TRBV27 to TRBJ1-4; weak D call: TRBD1 (5 bases). Germline values: CDR1 MNHEY, CDR2 SMNVEV (reference sequence). The CDR3 runs 14 residues. Trimming shortened V by 3 bases and J by 2 bases, and 7 bases separated the two germline ends. The CDR3 sequence is CASSFRQTNEKLFF. In DNA form, the CDR3 reads TGTGCCAGCAGTTTTAGACAGACTAATGAAAAACTGTTTTTT.

This clone came up a few times. V usage is TRBV20-1 and J usage is TRBJ1-1, with D maybe TRBD1 (5 bases). Germline values: CDR1 DFQATT, CDR2 SNEGSKA (reference sequence). This CDR3 region has 11 residues. The chain's CDR3 is CRGTGGTEAFF. In nucleotides, the CDR3 is TGCAGGGGGACGGGTGGTACTGAAGCTTTCTTT.

The V gene is TRBV19, the J gene TRBJ1-1; no clear D gene. Germline V CDR1 and CDR2: LNHDA, SQIVND (reference sequence). Trimming removed 4 bases from V and 1 base from J, with 10 bases in between. The CDR3 has 14 amino acids. This CDR3 reads CASSTGGANTEAFF. The CDR3 DNA sequence: TGTGCCAGTAGTACGGGTGGTGCGAACACTGAAGCTTTCTTT.

The rearrangement uses TRBV6-6 and TRBJ2-3; D is perhaps TRBD1 or TRBD2 (5 bases each). The V and J ends lost 6 bases and 1 base respectively, with 11 bases between them. The germline V gene encodes CDR1 MNHNY and CDR2 SVGAGI (reference sequence). The CDR3 length is 14 residues. The CDR3 is CASSRGVRTDTQYF. The CDR3 nucleotides are TGTGCCAGCAGCCGAGGGGTTCGCACAGATACGCAGTATTTT.